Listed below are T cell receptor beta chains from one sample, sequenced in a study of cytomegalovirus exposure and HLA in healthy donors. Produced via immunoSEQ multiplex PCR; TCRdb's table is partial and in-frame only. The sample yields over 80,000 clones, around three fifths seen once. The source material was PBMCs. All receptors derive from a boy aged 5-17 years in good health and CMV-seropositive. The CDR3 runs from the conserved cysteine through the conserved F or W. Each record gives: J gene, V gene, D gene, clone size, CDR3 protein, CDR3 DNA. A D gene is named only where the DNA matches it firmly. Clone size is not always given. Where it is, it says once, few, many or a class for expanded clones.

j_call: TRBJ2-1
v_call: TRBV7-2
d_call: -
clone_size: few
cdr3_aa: CASSLDRYGVNEQFF
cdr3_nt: TGTGCCAGCAGCTTAGACCGGTACGGGGTCAATGAGCAGTTCTTC

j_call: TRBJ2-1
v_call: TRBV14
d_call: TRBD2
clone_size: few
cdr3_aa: CASSLVSGTSSSSEQFF
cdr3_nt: TGTGCCAGCAGCCTAGTTTCCGGGACTAGCTCCTCTAGTGAGCAGTTCTTC

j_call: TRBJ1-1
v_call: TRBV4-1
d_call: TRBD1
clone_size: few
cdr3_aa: CASSPLTGQGNTEAFF
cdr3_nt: TGCGCCAGCAGCCCCCTGACGGGACAGGGGAACACTGAAGCTTTCTTT

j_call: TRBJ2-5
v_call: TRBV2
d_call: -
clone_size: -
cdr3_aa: CASSGRTAEETQYF
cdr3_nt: TGTGCCAGCAGTGGGAGGACTGCCGAAGAGACCCAGTACTTC

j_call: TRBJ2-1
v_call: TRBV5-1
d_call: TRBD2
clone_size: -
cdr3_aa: CASTGLAGNNEQFF
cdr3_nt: TGCGCCAGCACGGGACTAGCGGGTAACAATGAGCAGTTCTTC

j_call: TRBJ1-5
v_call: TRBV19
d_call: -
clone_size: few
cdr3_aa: CATSDTGNQPQHF
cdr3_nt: TGTGCCACATCGGACACGGGCAATCAGCCCCAGCATTTT

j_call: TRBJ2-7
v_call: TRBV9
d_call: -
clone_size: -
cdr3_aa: CASSGRLVSTPYEQYF
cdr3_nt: TGTGCCAGCAGCGGAAGACTAGTCTCCACCCCCTACGAGCAGTACTTC

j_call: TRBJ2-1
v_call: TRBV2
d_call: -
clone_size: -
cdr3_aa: CASSEDSGFSNEQFF
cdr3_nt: TGTGCCAGCAGCGAAGATTCGGGTTTCTCCAATGAGCAGTTCTTC

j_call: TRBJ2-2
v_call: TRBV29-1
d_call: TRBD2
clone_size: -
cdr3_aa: CSISGTSGTNTGELFF
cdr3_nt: TGCAGCATAAGCGGGACTAGCGGTACGAACACCGGGGAGCTGTTTTTT

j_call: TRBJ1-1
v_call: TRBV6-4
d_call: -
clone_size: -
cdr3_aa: CASSLMRDTEAFF
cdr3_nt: TGTGCCAGCAGCCTTATGCGTGACACTGAAGCTTTCTTT

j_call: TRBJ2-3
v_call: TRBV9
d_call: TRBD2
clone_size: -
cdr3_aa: CASSVVGGRLATDTQYF
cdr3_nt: TGTGCCAGCAGCGTAGTCGGCGGGAGACTAGCCACAGATACGCAGTATTTT

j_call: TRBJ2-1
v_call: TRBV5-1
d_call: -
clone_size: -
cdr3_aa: CASSPQYNEQFF
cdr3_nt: TGCGCCAGCAGCCCCCAGTACAATGAGCAGTTCTTC

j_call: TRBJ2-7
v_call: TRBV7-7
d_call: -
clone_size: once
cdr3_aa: CASSPGQFRYEQYF
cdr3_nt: TGTGCTAGCAGCCCCGGACAGTTCCGCTACGAGCAGTACTTC

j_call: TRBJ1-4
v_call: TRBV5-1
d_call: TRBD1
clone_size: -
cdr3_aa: CASSQGVANEKLFF
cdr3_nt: TGCGCCAGCAGTCAGGGGGTAGCTAATGAAAAACTGTTTTTT

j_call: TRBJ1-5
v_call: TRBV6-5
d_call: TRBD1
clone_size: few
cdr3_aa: CASSSGGSNQPQHF
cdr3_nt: TGTGCCAGCAGTTCAGGGGGTAGCAATCAGCCCCAGCATTTT

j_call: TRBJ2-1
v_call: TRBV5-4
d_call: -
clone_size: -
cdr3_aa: CASSWARGTYNEQFF
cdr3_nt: TGTGCCAGCAGCTGGGCACGGGGAACCTACAATGAGCAGTTCTTC

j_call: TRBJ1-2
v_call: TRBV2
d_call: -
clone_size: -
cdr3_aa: CASSEMRGYTF
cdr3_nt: TGTGCCAGCAGTGAAATGCGCGGCTACACCTTC

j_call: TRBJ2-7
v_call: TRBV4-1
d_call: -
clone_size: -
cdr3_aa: CASSQDQGSVQYF
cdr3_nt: TGCGCCAGCAGCCAAGATCAGGGGTCAGTGCAGTACTTC

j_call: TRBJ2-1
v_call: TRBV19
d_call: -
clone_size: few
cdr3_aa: CASSIDFRVGYNEQFF
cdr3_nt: TGTGCCAGTAGTATAGATTTCAGGGTTGGCTACAATGAGCAGTTCTTC

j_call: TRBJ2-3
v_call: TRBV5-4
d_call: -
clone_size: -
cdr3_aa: CASSDPSRSTDTQYF
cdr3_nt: TGTGCCAGCAGCGATCCTAGCCGCAGCACAGATACGCAGTATTTT